This T cell receptor beta chain was identified in a study of blood T cell repertoires in COVID-19. Study-level background: COVID-19 samples from acute and convalescent phases originated in the United States, Italy and Spain. From T cells, B-cell-depleted T cells, or PBMCs came the material, which was cDNA or gDNA.

This CDR3 region has 15 residues. V shed 1 base, J shed 2 bases, and the junction held 1 base outside the gene matches. Per the germline V gene, CDR1 is SGHVS and CDR2 is FNYEAQ. Authors' data handling: Quantification of nucleated cells was approximated via reference gene primer amplification. Profiled with immunoSEQ multiplex PCR; TCRdb holds only in-frame clones, not every one. The D gene and trimming were derived from the DNA, and the V and J assignments and clone size from that table. The profile shows 52,000 or so clones, about 88% of them singletons. The sequenced sample consisted of peripheral blood. The chain combines TRBV7-6 with TRBJ1-4; the match to TRBD1 covers 7 bases. The receptor was derived from a woman between 65 and 79 years old with active COVID-19. CDR3 coding DNA: TGTGCCAGCAGCTTAGGAGGGGGCACTAATGAAAAACTGTTTTTT. Amino acid sequence: CASSLGGGTNEKLFF.